The 3 T cell receptor beta chains below all came from one sample that was sequenced in a study of T cells in tumors after PD-1 blockade. Repertoires were generated with immunoSEQ multiplex PCR, while TCRdb's copy carries only in-frame clones and drops some. The repertoire includes approximately 4,900 clones, about 66% of them detected once, and approximately 32% sits in the top ten. The sample in question was tumor tissue, obtained before anti-PD-1 treatment. The origin of the receptors is a human donor with cutaneous squamous cell carcinoma.

This clone appeared a single time. The chain recombines TRBV19 with TRBJ2-7; D possibly matches TRBD1 or TRBD2 (5 bases each). CDR1 LNHDA and CDR2 SQIVND come from the germline V gene (reference sequence). The CDR3 runs 15 residues. Trimming cost V 4 bases and J 1 base, with 14 bases left between them. CDR3 coding DNA: TGTGCCAGTAGTAGGGGGTTGCGTGGTTCCTACGAGCAGTACTTC. This sequence encodes CASSRGLRGSYEQYF.

V gene TRBV5-1 combines with J gene TRBJ1-3; possibly TRBD1 for D (5 bases). V dropped 5 bases and J dropped 0 bases, with 15 bases sitting between them. CDR3 length: 16 residues. Per the germline V gene, CDR1 is SGHRS and CDR2 is YFSETQ. The CDR3 DNA follows: TGCGCCAGCAGTTCTACGGGACTGAACTCTGGAAACACCATATATTTT. It specifies CASSSTGLNSGNTIYF.

This clone has just one count. This chain connects TRBV28 to TRBJ2-3; D possibly corresponds to TRBD2 (7 bases). The CDR3 loop spans 11 amino acids. Germline CDR1 reads MDHEN; CDR2 reads SYDVKM. The V end was cut by 8 bases, the J end by 6 bases, with 9 bases between. This CDR3 reads CASGGADTQYF. CDR3 DNA sequence: TGTGCCAGCGGGGGGGCGGATACGCAGTATTTT.